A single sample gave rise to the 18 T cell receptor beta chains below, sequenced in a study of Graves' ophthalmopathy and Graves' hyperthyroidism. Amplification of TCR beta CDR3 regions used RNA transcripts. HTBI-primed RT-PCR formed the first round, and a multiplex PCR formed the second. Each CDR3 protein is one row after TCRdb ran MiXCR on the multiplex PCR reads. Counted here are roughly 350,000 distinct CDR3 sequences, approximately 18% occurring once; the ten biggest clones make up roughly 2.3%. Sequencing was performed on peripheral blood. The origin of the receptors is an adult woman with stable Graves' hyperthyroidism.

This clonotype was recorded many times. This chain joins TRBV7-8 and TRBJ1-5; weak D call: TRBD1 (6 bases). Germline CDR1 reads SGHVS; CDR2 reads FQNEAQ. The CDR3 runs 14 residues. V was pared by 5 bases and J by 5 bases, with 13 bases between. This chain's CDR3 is CASSAATGHQPQHF. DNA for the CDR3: TGTGCCAGCAGCGCGGCGACAGGTCATCAGCCCCAGCATTTT. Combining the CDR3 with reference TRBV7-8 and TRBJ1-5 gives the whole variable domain GAGVSQSPRYKVAKRGQDVALRCDPISGHVSLFWYQQALGQGPEFLTYFQNEAQLDKSGLPSDRFFAERPEGSVSTLKIQRTQQEDSAVYLCASSAATGHQPQHFGDGTRLSIL.

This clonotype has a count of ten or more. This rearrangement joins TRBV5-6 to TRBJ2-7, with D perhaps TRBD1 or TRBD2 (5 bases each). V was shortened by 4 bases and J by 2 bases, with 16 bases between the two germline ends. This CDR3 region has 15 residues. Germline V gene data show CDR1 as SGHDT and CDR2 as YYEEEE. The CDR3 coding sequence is TGTGCCAGCAGCCCTACCGGGACGGAAGCCTACGAGCAGTACTTC. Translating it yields CASSPTGTEAYEQYF.

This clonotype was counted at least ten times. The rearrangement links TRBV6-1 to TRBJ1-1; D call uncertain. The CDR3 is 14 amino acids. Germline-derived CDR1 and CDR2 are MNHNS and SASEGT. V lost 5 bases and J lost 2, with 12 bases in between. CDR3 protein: CASSTGVDNTEAFF. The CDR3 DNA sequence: TGTGCCAGCAGTACCGGGGTAGACAACACTGAAGCTTTCTTT.

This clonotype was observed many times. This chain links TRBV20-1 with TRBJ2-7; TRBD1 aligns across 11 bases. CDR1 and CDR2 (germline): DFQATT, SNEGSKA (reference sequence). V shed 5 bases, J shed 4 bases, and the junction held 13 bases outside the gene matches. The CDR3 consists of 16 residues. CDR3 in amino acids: CSAGRDRGGFFYEQYF. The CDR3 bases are TGCAGTGCTGGACGGGACAGGGGGGGGTTTTTTTACGAGCAGTACTTC.

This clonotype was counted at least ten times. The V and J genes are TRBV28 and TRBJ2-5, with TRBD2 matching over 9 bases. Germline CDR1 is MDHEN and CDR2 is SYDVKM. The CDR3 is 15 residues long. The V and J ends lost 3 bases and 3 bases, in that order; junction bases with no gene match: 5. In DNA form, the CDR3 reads TGTGCCAGCAGTTTTGCTAGCGGGACAGAAGAGACCCAGTACTTC. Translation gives CASSFASGTEETQYF.

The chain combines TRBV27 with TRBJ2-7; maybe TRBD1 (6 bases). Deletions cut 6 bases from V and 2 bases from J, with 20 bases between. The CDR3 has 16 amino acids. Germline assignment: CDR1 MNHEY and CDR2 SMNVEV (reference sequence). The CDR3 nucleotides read TGTGCCAGCAGCCCGAAGGGGCCAGGGGCCCCCTACGAGCAGTACTTC. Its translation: CASSPKGPGAPYEQYF.

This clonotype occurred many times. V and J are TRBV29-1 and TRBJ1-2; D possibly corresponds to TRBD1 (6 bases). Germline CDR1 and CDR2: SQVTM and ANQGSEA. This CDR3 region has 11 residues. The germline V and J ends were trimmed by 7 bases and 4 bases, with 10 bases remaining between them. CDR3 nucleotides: TGCAGCGCTACGACAGGCTATGGCTACACCTTC. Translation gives CSATTGYGYTF.

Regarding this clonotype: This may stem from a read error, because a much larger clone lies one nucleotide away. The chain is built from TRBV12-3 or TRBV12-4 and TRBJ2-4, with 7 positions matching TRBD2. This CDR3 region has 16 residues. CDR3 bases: TGTGCCAGCAGTTTCGGTAGGCGGGAGAAAGAAAACATTAAGTACTTC. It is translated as CASSFGRREKENIKYF.

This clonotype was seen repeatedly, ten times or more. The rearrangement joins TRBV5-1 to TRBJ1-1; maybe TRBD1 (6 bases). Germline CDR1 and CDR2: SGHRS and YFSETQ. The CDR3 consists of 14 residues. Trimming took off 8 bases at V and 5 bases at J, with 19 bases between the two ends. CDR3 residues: CASRSSGEGTEAFF. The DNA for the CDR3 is TGCGCCAGTCGCTCCTCAGGGGAGGGGACTGAAGCTTTCTTT.

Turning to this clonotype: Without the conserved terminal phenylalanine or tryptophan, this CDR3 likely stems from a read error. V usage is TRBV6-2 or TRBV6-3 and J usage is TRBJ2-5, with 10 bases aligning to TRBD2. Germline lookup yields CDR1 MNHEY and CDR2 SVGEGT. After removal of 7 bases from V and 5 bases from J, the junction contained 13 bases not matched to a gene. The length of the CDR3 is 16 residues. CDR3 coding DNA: TGTGCCAGCATCGGCCGGCTAGCGGGGGCTCGGGAGACCCAGTACCTC. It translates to CASIGRLAGARETQYL.

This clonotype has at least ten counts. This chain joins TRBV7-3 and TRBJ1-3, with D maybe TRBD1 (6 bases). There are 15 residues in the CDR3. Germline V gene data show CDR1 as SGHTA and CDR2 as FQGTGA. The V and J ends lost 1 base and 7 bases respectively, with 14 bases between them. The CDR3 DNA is TGTGCCAGCAGCTTAATAGGGGGGGCGCCGAACACCATATATTTT. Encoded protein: CASSLIGGAPNTIYF.

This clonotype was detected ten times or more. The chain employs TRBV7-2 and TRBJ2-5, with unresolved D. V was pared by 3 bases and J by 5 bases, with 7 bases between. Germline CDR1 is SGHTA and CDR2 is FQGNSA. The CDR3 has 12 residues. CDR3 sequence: CASSFAFETQYF. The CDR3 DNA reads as TGTGCCAGCAGCTTTGCTTTTGAGACCCAGTACTTC.

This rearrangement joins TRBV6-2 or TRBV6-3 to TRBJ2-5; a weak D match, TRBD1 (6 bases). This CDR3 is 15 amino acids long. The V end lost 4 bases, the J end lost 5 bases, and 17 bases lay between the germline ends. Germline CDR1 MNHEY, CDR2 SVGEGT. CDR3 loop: CASSSGQHRWETQYF. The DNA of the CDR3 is TGTGCCAGCAGTTCCGGACAGCATAGATGGGAGACCCAGTACTTC.

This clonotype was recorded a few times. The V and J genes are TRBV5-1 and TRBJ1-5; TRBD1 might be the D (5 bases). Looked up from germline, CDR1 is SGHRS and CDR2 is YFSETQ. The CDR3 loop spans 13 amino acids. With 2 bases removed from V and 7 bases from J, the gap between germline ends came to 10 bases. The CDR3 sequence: CASSFDSGQPQHF. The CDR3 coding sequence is TGCGCCAGCAGCTTCGACAGCGGGCAGCCCCAGCATTTT.

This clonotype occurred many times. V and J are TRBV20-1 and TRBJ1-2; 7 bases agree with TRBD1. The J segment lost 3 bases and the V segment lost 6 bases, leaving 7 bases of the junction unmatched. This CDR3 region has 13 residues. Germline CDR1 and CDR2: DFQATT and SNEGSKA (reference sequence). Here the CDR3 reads CSASGQNYYGYTF. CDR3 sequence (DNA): TGCAGTGCCTCGGGACAGAACTACTATGGCTACACCTTC.

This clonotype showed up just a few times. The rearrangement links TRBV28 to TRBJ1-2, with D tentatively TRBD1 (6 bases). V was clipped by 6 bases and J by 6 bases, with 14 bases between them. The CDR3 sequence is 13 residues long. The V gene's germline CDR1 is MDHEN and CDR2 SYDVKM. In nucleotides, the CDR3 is TGTGCCAGCAGCGAGGAGGCAGGGGATGGCTACACCTTC. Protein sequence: CASSEEAGDGYTF.

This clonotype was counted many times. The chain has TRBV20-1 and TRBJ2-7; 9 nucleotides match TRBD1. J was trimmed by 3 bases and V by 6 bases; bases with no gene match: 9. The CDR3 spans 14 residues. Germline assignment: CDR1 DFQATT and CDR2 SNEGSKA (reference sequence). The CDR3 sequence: CSARTGQGYYEQYF. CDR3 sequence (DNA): TGCAGTGCCAGGACGGGACAGGGCTACTACGAGCAGTACTTC.

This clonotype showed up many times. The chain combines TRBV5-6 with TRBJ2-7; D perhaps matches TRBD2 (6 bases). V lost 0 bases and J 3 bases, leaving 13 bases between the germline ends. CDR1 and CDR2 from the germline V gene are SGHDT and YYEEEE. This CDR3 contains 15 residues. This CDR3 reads CASSLGGTPGYEQYF. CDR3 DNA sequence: TGTGCCAGCAGCTTGGGCGGGACGCCAGGCTACGAGCAGTACTTC.